Listed below are T cell receptor beta chains from one sample, sequenced in a study of regulatory T cells in long-lasting Graves disease. A single record per CDR3 protein comes from TCRdb applying MiXCR to the multiplex PCR reads. Of approximately 380,000 distinct CDR3 sequences detected, under 25% appear once; the ten largest clones hold about a fifth. Sequences were derived from peripheral blood mononuclear cells (PBMCs), sampled when the disease was refractory, from a patient treated with antithyroid drugs. These receptors all come from a female donor with Graves disease. The CDR3 runs from the conserved cysteine through the conserved F or W. D genes are given only for firm matches. Clone size, where shown, is once, few, many, or a class for clones that have expanded.

abundance | j_gene | d_gene | v_gene | CDR3nt | CDR3aa
- | TRBJ2-3 | - | TRBV2 | TGTGCCAGCAGTAAGGGATTCTCCATGGTGGCTGCAGATACGCAGTATTTT | CASSKGFSMVAADTQYF
- | TRBJ2-7 | - | TRBV10-2 | TGCGCCGCTGGGACACCCGATTCCCACGAGCAGTACTTC | CAAGTPDSHEQYF
few | TRBJ2-7 | - | TRBV5-8 | TGTGCCAGCAGCCCGTGGTCGTGGATCGAGCAGTACTTC | CASSPWSWIEQYF
- | TRBJ1-1 | TRBD1 | TRBV5-1 | TGCGCCAGCTACTCCACACAGGGGGAAGGAACTGAAGCTTTCTTT | CASYSTQGEGTEAFF
many | TRBJ1-4 | - | TRBV27 | TGTGCCAGCAGTGCCACTAATGAAAAACTGTTTTTT | CASSATNEKLFF
few | TRBJ2-5 | - | TRBV20-1 | TGCAGTGCTAGAGATCTCGGACGGACTCAAGAGACCCAGTACTTC | CSARDLGRTQETQYF
- | TRBJ1-5 | - | TRBV7-9 | TGTGCCAGCAGCTCCACTAGGGATCAGCCCCAGCATTTT | CASSSTRDQPQHF
- | TRBJ2-7 | - | TRBV20-1 | TGCAGTGCTAGTTTTTTCCGGCAAACCTACGAGCAGTACTTC | CSASFFRQTYEQYF
- | TRBJ2-1 | TRBD1 | TRBV9 | TGTGCCAGCAGCCCCGGGGGAGGAGGGACAGGGTACAATGAGCAGTTCTTC | CASSPGGGGTGYNEQFF
many | TRBJ2-5 | - | TRBV28 | TGTGCCAGCAACAGGGCTACCCAAGAGACCCAGTACTTC | CASNRATQETQYF
- | TRBJ2-5 | - | TRBV9 | TGTGCCAGCAGCGTAGGTCCAGCGGGACATGAGACCCAGTACTTC | CASSVGPAGHETQYF
- | TRBJ2-7 | TRBD1 | TRBV27 | TGTGCCAGCAGTGTGACAGGGAGATACGAGCAGTACTTC | CASSVTGRYEQYF
few | TRBJ1-5 | - | TRBV28 | TGTGCCAGCAGTTTAACAGCATCATCCCAGCATTTT | CASSLTASSQHF